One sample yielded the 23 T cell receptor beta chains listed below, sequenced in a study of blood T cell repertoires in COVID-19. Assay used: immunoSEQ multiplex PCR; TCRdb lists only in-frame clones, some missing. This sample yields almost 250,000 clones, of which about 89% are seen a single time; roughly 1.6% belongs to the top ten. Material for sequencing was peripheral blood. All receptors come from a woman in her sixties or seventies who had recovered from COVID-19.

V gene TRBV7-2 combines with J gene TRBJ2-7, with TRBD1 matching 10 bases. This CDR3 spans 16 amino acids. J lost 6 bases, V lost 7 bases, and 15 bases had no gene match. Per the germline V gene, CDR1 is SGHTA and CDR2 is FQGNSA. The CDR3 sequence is CASTVRKGTGAREQYF. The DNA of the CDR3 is TGTGCCAGCACCGTAAGGAAGGGGACAGGGGCACGCGAGCAGTACTTC.

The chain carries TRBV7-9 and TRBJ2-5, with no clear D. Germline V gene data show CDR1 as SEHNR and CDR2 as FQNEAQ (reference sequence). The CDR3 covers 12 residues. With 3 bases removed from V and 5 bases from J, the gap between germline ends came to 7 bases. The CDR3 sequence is CASSLAWETQYF. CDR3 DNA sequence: TGTGCCAGCAGCTTGGCTTGGGAGACCCAGTACTTC.

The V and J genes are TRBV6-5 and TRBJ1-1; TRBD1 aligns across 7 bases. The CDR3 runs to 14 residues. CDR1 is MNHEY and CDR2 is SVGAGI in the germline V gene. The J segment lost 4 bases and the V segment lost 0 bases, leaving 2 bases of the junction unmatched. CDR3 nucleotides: TGTGCCAGCAGTTACTCAAAGGGGGCCACTGAAGCTTTCTTT. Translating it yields CASSYSKGATEAFF.

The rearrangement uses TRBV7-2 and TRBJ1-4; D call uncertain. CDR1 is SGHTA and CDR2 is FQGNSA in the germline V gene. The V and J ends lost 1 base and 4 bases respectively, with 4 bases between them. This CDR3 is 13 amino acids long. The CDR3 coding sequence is TGTGCCAGCAGCTTAGTTTATAATGAAAAACTGTTTTTT. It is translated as CASSLVYNEKLFF. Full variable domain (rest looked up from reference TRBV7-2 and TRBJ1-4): GAGVSQSPSNKVTEKGKDVELRCDPISGHTALYWYRQSLGQGLEFLIYFQGNSAPDKSGLPSDRFSAERTGGSVSTLTIQRTQQEDSAVYLCASSLVYNEKLFFGSGTQLSVL.

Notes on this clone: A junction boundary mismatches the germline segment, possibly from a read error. This chain's CDR3 is CASSYSRDRIIF. CDR3 nucleotides: TGTGCCAGCAGTTACTCCCGGGACAGGATCATCTTC. This chain connects TRBV6-5 to TRBJ2-7, with 8 bases aligning to TRBD1. The germline V gene encodes CDR1 MNHEY and CDR2 SVGAGI. This CDR3 is built from 12 residues.

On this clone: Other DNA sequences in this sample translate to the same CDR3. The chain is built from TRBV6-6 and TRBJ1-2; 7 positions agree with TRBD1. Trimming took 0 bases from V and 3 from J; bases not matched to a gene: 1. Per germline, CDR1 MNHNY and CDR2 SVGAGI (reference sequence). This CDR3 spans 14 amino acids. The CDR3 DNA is TGTGCCAGCAGTTACTCGACAGGGTACTATGGCTACACCTTC. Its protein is CASSYSTGYYGYTF.

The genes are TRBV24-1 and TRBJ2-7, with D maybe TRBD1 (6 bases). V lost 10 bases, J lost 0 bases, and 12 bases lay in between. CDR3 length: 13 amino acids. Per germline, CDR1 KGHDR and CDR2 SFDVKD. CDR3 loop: CATGPQGSYEQYF. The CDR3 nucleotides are TGTGCCACAGGCCCACAGGGCTCCTACGAGCAGTACTTC.

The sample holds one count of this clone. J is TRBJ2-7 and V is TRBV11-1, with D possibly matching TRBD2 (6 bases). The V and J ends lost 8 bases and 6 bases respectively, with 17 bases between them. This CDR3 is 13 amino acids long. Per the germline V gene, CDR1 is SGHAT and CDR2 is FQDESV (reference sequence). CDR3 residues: CASVKARGGEQYF. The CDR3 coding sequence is TGTGCCAGCGTGAAGGCGCGGGGCGGCGAGCAGTACTTC.

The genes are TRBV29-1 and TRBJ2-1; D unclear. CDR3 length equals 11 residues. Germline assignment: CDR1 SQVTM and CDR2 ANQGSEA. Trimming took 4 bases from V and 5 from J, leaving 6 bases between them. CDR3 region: CSVARNNEQFF. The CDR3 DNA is TGCAGCGTTGCCAGGAACAATGAGCAGTTCTTC.

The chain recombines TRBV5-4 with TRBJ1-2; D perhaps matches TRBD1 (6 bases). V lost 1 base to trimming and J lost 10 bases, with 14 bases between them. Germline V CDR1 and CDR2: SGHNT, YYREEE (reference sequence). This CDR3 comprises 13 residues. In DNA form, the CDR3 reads TGTGCCAGCAGCTTGTGGGGGCCTAACGACTACACCTTC. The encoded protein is CASSLWGPNDYTF.

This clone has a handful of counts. CDR3 protein: CASSLNTGELFF. In nucleotides, the CDR3 is TGCGCCAGCAGCCTGAACACCGGGGAGCTGTTTTTT. The chain recombines TRBV5-1 with TRBJ2-2; D unclear. V dropped 4 bases and J dropped 1 base, with 2 bases sitting between them. This CDR3 has 12 amino acids. Germline assignment: CDR1 SGHRS and CDR2 YFSETQ.

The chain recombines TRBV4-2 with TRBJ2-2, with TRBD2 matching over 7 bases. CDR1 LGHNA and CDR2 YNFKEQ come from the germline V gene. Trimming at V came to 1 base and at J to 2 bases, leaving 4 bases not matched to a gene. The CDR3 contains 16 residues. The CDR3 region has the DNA TGTGCCAGCAGCCAAGGGGGACTAACTAACACCGGGGAGCTGTTTTTT. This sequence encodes CASSQGGLTNTGELFF.

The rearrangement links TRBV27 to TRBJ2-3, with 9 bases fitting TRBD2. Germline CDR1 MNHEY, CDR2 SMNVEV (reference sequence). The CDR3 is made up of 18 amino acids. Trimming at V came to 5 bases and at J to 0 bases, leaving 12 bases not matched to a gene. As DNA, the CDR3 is TGTGCCAGCAGTGCGGGGGGGCCTAGGGCCCCTAGCACAGATACGCAGTATTTT. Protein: CASSAGGPRAPSTDTQYF.

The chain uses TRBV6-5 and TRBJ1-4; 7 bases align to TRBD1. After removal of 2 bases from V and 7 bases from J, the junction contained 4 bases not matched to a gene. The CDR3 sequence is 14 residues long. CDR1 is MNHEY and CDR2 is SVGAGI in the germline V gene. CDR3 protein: CASSYRGLGEKLFF. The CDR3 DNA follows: TGTGCCAGCAGTTACAGGGGGCTGGGTGAAAAACTGTTTTTT.

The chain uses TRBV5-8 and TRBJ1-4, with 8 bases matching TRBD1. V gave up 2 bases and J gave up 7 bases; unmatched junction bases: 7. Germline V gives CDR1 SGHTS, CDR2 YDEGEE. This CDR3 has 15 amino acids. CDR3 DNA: TGTGCCAGCAGCTTCTCTGGACAGGGTGGTGAAAAACTGTTTTTT. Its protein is CASSFSGQGGEKLFF.

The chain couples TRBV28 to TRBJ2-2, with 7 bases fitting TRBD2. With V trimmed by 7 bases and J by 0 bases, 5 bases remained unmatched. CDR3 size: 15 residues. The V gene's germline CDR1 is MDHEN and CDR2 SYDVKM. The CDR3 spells CASILGGTNTGELFF. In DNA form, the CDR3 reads TGTGCCAGCATCCTGGGAGGGACGAACACCGGGGAGCTGTTTTTT.

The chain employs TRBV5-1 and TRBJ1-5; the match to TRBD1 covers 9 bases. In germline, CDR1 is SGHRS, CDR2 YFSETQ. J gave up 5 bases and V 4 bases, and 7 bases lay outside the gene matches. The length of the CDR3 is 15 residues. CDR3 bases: TGCGCCAGCAGCCCAGGGGACAGGGTGGATCAGCCCCAGCATTTT. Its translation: CASSPGDRVDQPQHF.

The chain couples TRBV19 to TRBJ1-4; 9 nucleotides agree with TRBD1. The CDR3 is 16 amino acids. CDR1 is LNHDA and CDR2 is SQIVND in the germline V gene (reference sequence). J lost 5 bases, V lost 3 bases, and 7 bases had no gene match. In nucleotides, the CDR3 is TGTGCCAGTAGTATCGACCGGACAGGGGTGAATGAAAAACTGTTTTTT. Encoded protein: CASSIDRTGVNEKLFF.

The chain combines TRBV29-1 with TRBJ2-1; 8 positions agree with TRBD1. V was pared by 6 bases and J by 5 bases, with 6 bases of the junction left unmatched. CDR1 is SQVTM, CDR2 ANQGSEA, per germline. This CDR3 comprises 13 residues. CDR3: CSVTGVVHNEQFF. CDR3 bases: TGCAGCGTGACAGGGGTTGTCCACAATGAGCAGTTCTTC.

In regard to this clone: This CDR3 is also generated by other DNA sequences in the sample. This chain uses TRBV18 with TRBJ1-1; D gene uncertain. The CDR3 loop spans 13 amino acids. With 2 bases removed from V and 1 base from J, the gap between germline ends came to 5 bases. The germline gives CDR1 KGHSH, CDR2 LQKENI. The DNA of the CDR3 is TGTGCCAGCTCACCAGGGCAGAACACTGAAGCTTTCTTT. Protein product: CASSPGQNTEAFF.

The CDR3 loop reads CSVRGGESPYNEQFF. CDR3 bases: TGCAGCGTTCGAGGCGGGGAGAGCCCTTACAATGAGCAGTTCTTC. The V gene is TRBV29-1, the J gene TRBJ2-1, with a weak D call TRBD2 (6 bases). V dropped 5 bases and J dropped 4 bases, with 18 bases sitting between them. CDR3 length: 15 amino acids. CDR1 is SQVTM and CDR2 is ANQGSEA in the germline V gene.

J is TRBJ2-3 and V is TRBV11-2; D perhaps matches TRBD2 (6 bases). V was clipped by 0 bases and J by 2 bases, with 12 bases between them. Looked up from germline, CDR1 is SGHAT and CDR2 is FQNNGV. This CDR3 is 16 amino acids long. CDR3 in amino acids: CASSLDRLVYTDTQYF. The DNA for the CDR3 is TGTGCCAGCAGCTTAGATCGACTAGTCTACACAGATACGCAGTATTTT.

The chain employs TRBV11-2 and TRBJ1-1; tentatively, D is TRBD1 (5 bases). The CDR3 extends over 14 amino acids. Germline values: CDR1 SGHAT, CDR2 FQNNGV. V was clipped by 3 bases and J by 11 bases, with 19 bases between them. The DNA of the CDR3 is TGTGCCAGCAGCTTTATTGCCGGAGCGGGGGGGGCTTTCTTT. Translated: CASSFIAGAGGAFF.